The present entry profiles one T cell receptor (beta chain) with its context. Other DNA sequences from this sample encode an identical CDR3 as well. TCRdb's copy holds only in-frame clones and misses some; the assay was immunoSEQ multiplex PCR. The table has around 700,000 clones, 85% to 90% seen once; the top ten hold under 0.3%. The data were obtained in a study of blood T cell repertoires in COVID-19. Overall study context: Material from acute and convalescent COVID-19 was sourced from the United States, Italy and Spain.

The CDR3 sequence is 14 residues long. V was shortened by 5 bases and J by 0 bases, with 9 bases between the two germline ends. CDR1 and CDR2 (germline): MNHEY, SVGAGI. The clonotype was recovered from a woman aged 18-35 years with acute or convalescent COVID-19. This rearrangement joins TRBV6-5 to TRBJ2-3, with D tentatively TRBD1 (6 bases). The sample comprised peripheral blood. CDR3 in amino acids: CASSRTASTDTQYF. The CDR3 DNA reads TGTGCCAGCAGTCGGACAGCCAGCACAGATACGCAGTATTTT.